This TCR beta chain comes out of a study of cytomegalovirus exposure and HLA in healthy donors. PCR used 60 Vbeta primers and 13 Jbeta primers. The protocol was immunoSEQ multiplex PCR, while the TCRdb copy is restricted to in-frame clones and leaves out a portion. Of 150,000 or so clones listed, 65% to 75% are singletons. The germline V gene encodes CDR1 LNHDA and CDR2 SQIVND (reference sequence). V lost 3 bases and J 4 bases, leaving 10 bases between the germline ends. The length of the CDR3 is 14 residues. Specimen: PBMCs. This TCR was sampled from a human donor in good health. This chain connects TRBV19 to TRBJ1-5; D may be TRBD1 (6 bases). CDR3 nucleotides: TGTGCCAGTAGTATGGGACATACTAATCAGCCCCAGCATTTT. It yields the protein CASSMGHTNQPQHF.